These 26 T cell receptor beta chains originate from one sample sequenced in a study of CXCR3-negative and CXCR3-positive naive CD8 T cells. Study-wide results and limits: TRB CDR3 hydrophobicity was greater in CXCR3-positive naive cells than in CXCR3-negative naive cells.

The authors prepared UMI-labeled TRB cDNA libraries by 5' RACE. TCRdb processed the 5' RACE reads again and assigns one entry to each CDR3 protein, with no DNA. Its listing shows around 110,000 distinct CDR3 sequences. No antigen is known for these receptors. The sample was naive CXCR3+ CD8+ T cells from blood. Indicated subset: CD45RO-CCR7+CD27+CD95- naive CD8+ T cells expressing CXCR3 (TNR3+). The receptors come from a human donor in good health. Some clones in this sample may be carry-over from other donors' samples.

The chain links TRBV11-2 to TRBJ1-1; TCRdb's D call of TRBD1 is untestable without DNA. CDR1 and CDR2 (germline): SGHAT, FQNNGV. The CDR3 sequence is 15 residues long. CDR3 protein: CASSPSWGSSTEAFF. Looking up the rest from reference TRBV11-2 and TRBJ1-1 gives the full variable domain: EAGVAQSPRYKIIEKRQSVAFWCNPISGHATLYWYQQILGQGPKLLIQFQNNGVVDDSQLPKDRFSAERLKGVDSTLKIQPAKLEDSAVYLCASSPSWGSSTEAFFGQGTRLTVV.

The genes are TRBV6-5 and TRBJ2-1; the TCRdb call, TRBD2, lacks DNA for checking. Germline V gives CDR1 MNHEY, CDR2 SVGAGI. The CDR3 consists of 18 residues. The CDR3 sequence is CASRKSSPDSGVYNEQFF.

The CDR3 region is CASSLLGSGSVADTQYF. The V call is TRBV7-3, the J call TRBJ2-3; the TRBD2 assignment by TCRdb is unverifiable without DNA. CDR1 SGHTA and CDR2 FQGTGA come from the germline V gene. The CDR3 is 17 residues long.

V usage is TRBV4-1 and J usage is TRBJ2-1; TCRdb's D call of TRBD1 is untestable without DNA. CDR3 length: 15 amino acids. Germline V CDR1 and CDR2: MGHRA, YSYEKL. CDR3 amino acids: CASSQEARGGNLRSF.

The rearrangement links TRBV18 to TRBJ2-7; TCRdb outputs TRBD1, but without DNA this stays unchecked. Germline V gene lookup returns CDR1 KGHSH and CDR2 LQKENI. The CDR3 length is 15 residues. The chain's CDR3 is CASSHPTGPGYEQYF.

The chain links TRBV10-3 to TRBJ2-7; TCRdb calls TRBD1, which cannot be checked without DNA. Germline CDR1 ENHRY, CDR2 SYGVKD. This CDR3 region has 17 residues. CDR3: CAISLTWARGEKYEQYF.

The gene calls are TRBV4-3 and TRBJ2-1; absent DNA, TCRdb's TRBD2 call cannot be checked. The V gene's germline CDR1 is LGHNA and CDR2 YSLEER. The CDR3 is 15 amino acids. The CDR3 reads CASSQETRGDNEQFF.

The V gene is TRBV6-2 or TRBV6-3, the J gene TRBJ2-7; TCRdb lists TRBD2, though no DNA is available to test this call. The CDR3 contains 15 residues. CDR1 and CDR2 from the germline V gene are MNHEY and SVGEGT. The CDR3 spells CASSTNLAGSDEQYF.

The gene calls are TRBV27 and TRBJ2-7; TCRdb selects TRBD1, and the lack of DNA leaves this call unchecked. The CDR3 loop spans 13 amino acids. Germline CDR1 and CDR2: MNHEY and SMNVEV (reference sequence). CDR3 amino acids: CASSLTGSGVEYF.

The chain carries TRBV12-3 or TRBV12-4 and TRBJ2-2. There are 11 residues in the CDR3. The CDR3 protein is CASSATRELFF.

This sequence joins TRBV10-1 and TRBJ1-1. There are 15 residues in the CDR3. Germline V gives CDR1 WNHNN, CDR2 SYGVQD (reference sequence). CDR3 region: CASTEYSGGSTEAFF.

This chain uses TRBV28 with TRBJ1-4; lacking DNA, the TRBD1 call made by TCRdb goes unchecked. From germline, CDR1 is MDHEN and CDR2 SYDVKM. This CDR3 has 15 residues. The CDR3 is CASSPDRANLEKLFF.

The rearrangement joins TRBV14 to TRBJ2-1; the D call from TCRdb, TRBD1, cannot be confirmed without DNA. Germline CDR1 SGHDN, CDR2 FVKESK. This CDR3 comprises 16 residues. CDR3 residues: CASSQDSYGGYNEQFF.

The CDR3 region is CSAETDHINYGYTF. The chain carries TRBV20-1 and TRBJ1-2; TCRdb's D call, TRBD1, is unchecked because there is no DNA. The germline gives CDR1 DFQATT, CDR2 SNEGSKA (reference sequence). This CDR3 comprises 14 residues.

CDR3 residues: CASSLDGTGGIAFF. The J gene is TRBJ1-1, the V gene TRBV5-1; TCRdb picks TRBD1, but there is no DNA to check that call. In germline, CDR1 is SGHRS, CDR2 YFSETQ. This CDR3 has 14 residues. Complete variable domain (other parts from reference TRBV5-1 and TRBJ1-1): KAGVTQTPRYLIKTRGQQVTLSCSPISGHRSVSWYQQTPGQGLQFLFEYFSETQRNKGNFPGRFSGRQFSNSRSEMNVSTLELGDSALYLCASSLDGTGGIAFFGQGTRLTVV.

V is TRBV29-1 and J is TRBJ2-7; TCRdb reports TRBD2, a call that lacks DNA to check it against. There are 14 residues in the CDR3. CDR1 SQVTM and CDR2 ANQGSEA come from the germline V gene. This CDR3 reads CSVSLAGVDYERYF.

The V gene is TRBV30, the J gene TRBJ2-1. The V gene's germline CDR1 is GTSNPN and CDR2 SVGIG (reference sequence). The CDR3 is 13 amino acids. CDR3 sequence: CAWSRDSYNEQFF. Supplemented by reference TRBV30 and TRBJ2-1, the full variable domain reads SQTIHQWPATLVQPVGSPLSLECTVEGTSNPNLYWYRQAAGRGLQLLFYSVGIGQISSEVPQNLSASRPQDRQFILSSKKLLLSDSGFYLCAWSRDSYNEQFFGPGTRLTVL.

This chain links TRBV20-1 with TRBJ2-3; the TCRdb D gene call, TRBD2, has no DNA to confirm it. CDR1 DFQATT and CDR2 SNEGSKA come from the germline V gene (reference sequence). The CDR3 spans 15 residues. The CDR3 loop reads CSAQRLAGGGYTQYF.

The V gene is TRBV4-3, the J gene TRBJ1-1; TCRdb's D call, TRBD1, is unchecked because there is no DNA. Germline CDR1 reads LGHNA; CDR2 reads YSLEER. The length of the CDR3 is 17 residues. The CDR3 here is CASSPTLGGDSNTEAFF.

The V call is TRBV5-5, the J call TRBJ1-2; the TCRdb call, TRBD1, lacks DNA for checking. Germline V gene lookup returns CDR1 SGHKS and CDR2 YYEKEE (reference sequence). The CDR3 loop spans 14 amino acids. The CDR3 is CASSFLGRGDGYTF.

The chain carries TRBV12-3 or TRBV12-4 and TRBJ2-1; TCRdb reports TRBD1, a call that lacks DNA to check it against. The length of the CDR3 is 15 residues. This CDR3 reads CASSPAHVREDEQFF.

The chain joins TRBV13 to TRBJ1-1; TCRdb returns TRBD1, unconfirmable since there is no DNA. The germline CDR1 and CDR2 sequences are PRHDT and FYEKMQ (reference sequence). The CDR3 runs 16 residues. CDR3 residues: CASSAKPGLKKTEAFF.

The CDR3 reads CASSSRDRQETQYF. The rearrangement links TRBV11-2 to TRBJ2-5; TCRdb's D call of TRBD1 is untestable without DNA. The CDR3 is made up of 14 amino acids. The germline CDR1 and CDR2 sequences are SGHAT and FQNNGV.

The genes are TRBV28 and TRBJ2-7. Germline loops: CDR1 MDHEN, CDR2 SYDVKM. This CDR3 comprises 13 residues. CDR3 sequence: CASSDDSSYEQYF. Filled out from reference TRBV28 and TRBJ2-7, the complete variable domain reads DVKVTQSSRYLVKRTGEKVFLECVQDMDHENMFWYRQDPGLGLRLIYFSYDVKMKEKGDIPEGYSVSREKKERFSLILESASTNQTSMYLCASSDDSSYEQYFGPGTRLTVT.

The chain carries TRBV6-5 and TRBJ2-3. Germline V gene sequence: CDR1 MNHEY, CDR2 SVGAGI. This CDR3 contains 16 residues. The CDR3 reads CASSYLGSRNTDTQYF.

The rearrangement uses TRBV6-2 or TRBV6-3 and TRBJ2-2; TCRdb outputs TRBD1, but without DNA this stays unchecked. CDR3 length equals 13 residues. CDR1 and CDR2 from the germline V gene are MNHEY and SVGEGT. CDR3 region: CASSPGQTGQLFF.